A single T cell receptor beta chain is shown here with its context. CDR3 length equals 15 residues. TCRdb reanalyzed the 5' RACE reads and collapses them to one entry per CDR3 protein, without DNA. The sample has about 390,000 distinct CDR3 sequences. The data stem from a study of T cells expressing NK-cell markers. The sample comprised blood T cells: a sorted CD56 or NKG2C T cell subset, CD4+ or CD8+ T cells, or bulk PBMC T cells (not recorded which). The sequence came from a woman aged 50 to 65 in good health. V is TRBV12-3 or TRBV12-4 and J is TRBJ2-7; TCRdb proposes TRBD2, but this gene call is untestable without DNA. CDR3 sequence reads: CASSLKGEPSYEQYF.